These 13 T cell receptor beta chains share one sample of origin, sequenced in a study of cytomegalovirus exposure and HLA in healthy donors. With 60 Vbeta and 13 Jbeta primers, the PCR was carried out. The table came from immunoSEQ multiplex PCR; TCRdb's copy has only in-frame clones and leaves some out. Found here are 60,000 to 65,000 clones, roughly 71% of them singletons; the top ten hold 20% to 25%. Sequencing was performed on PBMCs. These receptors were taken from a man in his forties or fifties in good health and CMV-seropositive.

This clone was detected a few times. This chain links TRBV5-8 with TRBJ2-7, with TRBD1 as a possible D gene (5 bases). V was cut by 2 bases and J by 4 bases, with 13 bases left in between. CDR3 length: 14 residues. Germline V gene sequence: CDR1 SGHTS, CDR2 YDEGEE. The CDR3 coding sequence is TGTGCCAGCAGCTTAATCGACAGAGAATACGAGCAGTACTTC. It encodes CASSLIDREYEQYF.

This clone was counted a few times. The CDR3 sequence is CASSSPGQGGNYGYTF. CDR3 nucleotides: TGTGCCAGCAGCTCACCCGGACAGGGGGGTAACTATGGCTACACCTTC. This chain uses TRBV5-6 with TRBJ1-2; 10 nucleotides line up with TRBD1. CDR3 size: 16 residues. V lost 3 bases and J lost 1; bases outside the gene matches: 6. Germline values: CDR1 SGHDT, CDR2 YYEEEE.

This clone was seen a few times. CDR3 sequence (DNA): TGTGCCAGCAGCTGGTATAGCGGGGGTGAAGAGACCCAGTACTTC. Its protein product is CASSWYSGGEETQYF. This chain links TRBV7-8 with TRBJ2-5; 9 bases align to TRBD2. This CDR3 is built from 15 residues. The V gene's germline CDR1 is SGHVS and CDR2 FQNEAQ. With 4 bases clipped from V and 3 bases from J, the junction kept 6 bases outside the gene matches.

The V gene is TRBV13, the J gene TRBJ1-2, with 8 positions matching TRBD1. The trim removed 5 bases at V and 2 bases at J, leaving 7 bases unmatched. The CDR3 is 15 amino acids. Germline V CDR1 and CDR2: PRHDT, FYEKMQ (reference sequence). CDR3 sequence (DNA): TGTGCCAGCAGCGGGAGGACAGGGTCGAACTATGGCTACACCTTC. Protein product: CASSGRTGSNYGYTF.

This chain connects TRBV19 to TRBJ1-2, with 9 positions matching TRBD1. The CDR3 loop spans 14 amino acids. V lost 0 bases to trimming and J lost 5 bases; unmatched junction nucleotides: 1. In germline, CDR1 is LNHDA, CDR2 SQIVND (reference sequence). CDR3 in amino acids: CASSIDGTGYGYTF. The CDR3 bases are TGTGCCAGTAGTATAGATGGGACAGGGTATGGCTACACCTTC.

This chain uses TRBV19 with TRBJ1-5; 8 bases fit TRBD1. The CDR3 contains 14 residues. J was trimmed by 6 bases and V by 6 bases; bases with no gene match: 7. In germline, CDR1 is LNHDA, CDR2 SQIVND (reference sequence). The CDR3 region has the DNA TGTGCCAGTAGACCCTGGCAGGGGGCTCAGCCCCAGCATTTT. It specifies CASRPWQGAQPQHF.

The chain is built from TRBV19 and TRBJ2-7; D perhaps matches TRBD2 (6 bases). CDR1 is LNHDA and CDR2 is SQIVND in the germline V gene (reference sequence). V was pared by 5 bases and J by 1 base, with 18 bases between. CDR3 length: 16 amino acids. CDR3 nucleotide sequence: TGTGCCAGTAGTTCACCCGGGAGCGTGGGGTCCTACGAGCAGTACTTC. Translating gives CASSSPGSVGSYEQYF.

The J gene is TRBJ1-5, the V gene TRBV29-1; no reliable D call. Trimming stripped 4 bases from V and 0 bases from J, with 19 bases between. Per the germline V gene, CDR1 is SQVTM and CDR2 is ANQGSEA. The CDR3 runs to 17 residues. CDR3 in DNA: TGCAGCGTTGTTTGGAGCAGCACCCTCTATAGCAATCAGCCCCAGCATTTT. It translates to CSVVWSSTLYSNQPQHF.

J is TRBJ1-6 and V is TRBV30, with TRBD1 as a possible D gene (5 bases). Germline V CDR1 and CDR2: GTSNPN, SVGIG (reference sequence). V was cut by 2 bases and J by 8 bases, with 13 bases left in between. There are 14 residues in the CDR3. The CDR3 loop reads CAWSSRVIDSPLHF. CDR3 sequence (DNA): TGTGCCTGGAGTTCCAGGGTGATCGATTCACCCCTCCACTTT.

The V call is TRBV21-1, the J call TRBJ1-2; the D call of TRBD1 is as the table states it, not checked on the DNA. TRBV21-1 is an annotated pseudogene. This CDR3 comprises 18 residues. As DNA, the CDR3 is TGTGCCAGCAGCAAACGGGAGACAGGGAGATTTAGGAACTATGGCTACACCTTC. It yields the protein CASSKRETGRFRNYGYTF.

CDR3 sequence reads: CASSVRPRGDTEAFF. CDR3 nucleotide sequence: TGTGCCAGCAGCGTGAGACCCAGGGGAGACACTGAAGCTTTCTTT. The chain recombines TRBV9 with TRBJ1-1; D might be TRBD1 (6 bases). This CDR3 comprises 15 residues. The germline V gene encodes CDR1 SGDLS and CDR2 YYNGEE. V was pared by 2 bases and J by 3 bases, with 14 bases between. The full variable domain, rest sourced from reference TRBV9 and TRBJ1-1, is DSGVTQTPKHLITATGQRVTLRCSPRSGDLSVYWYQQSLDQGLQFLIQYYNGEERAKGNILERFSAQQFPDLHSELNLSSLELGDSALYFCASSVRPRGDTEAFFGQGTRLTVV.

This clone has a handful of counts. The DNA for the CDR3 is TGTGCCAGCAGTTTATCAATCGGACTAGCGGGGCCGCGGGAGACCCAGTACTTC. Translation gives CASSLSIGLAGPRETQYF. The chain has TRBV27 and TRBJ2-5; 12 positions match TRBD2. Germline V lookup: CDR1 MNHEY, CDR2 SMNVEV (reference sequence). V lost 0 bases to trimming and J lost 5 bases; unmatched junction nucleotides: 10. This CDR3 has 18 amino acids.

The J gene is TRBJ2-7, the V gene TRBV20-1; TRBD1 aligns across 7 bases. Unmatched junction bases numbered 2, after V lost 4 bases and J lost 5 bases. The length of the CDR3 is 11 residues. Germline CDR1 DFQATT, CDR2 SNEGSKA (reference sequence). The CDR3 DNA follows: TGCAGTGCTATCGACAGGGACGAGCAGTACTTC. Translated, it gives CSAIDRDEQYF.